Described below is a single T cell receptor beta chain sequence and its context. Its target is unknown. It was around 190 ng DNA, about 30,000 T cell genomes, that sorted-subset replicate PCRs used. Using immunoSEQ multiplex PCR, the repertoire was profiled, and TCRdb retains in-frame clones only, with some absent. The repertoire holds about 1.1 million clones, approximately 80% seen once, with 0.61% in the top ten. The sample comes from a study of shared clonotypes between healthy human individuals. Trimming pared 7 bases from V and 3 bases from J, leaving 16 bases between. The CDR3 is 14 residues long. The V gene's germline CDR1 is SNHLY and CDR2 FYNNEI. Naive CD45RA+ and memory CD45RA-negative subsets were split from CD4+ cells. Whole-study results and caveats: In contrast to clonotypes shared by all four donors, non-shared clonotypes had lower generation probabilities. The researchers took only blood, and tissue repertoires probably look different.

V gene TRBV2 combines with J gene TRBJ2-7, with D perhaps TRBD1 (6 bases). Sequencing used memory CD4+ T cells from PBMCs. Subset defined: CD45RA-negative fraction. The TCR was taken from a man younger than 30 in good health. Some clones in this sample may be carry-over from other donors' samples. CDR3 region: CASTLQGSYYEQYF. In DNA form, the CDR3 reads TGTGCCAGCACCCTACAGGGATCGTACTACGAGCAGTACTTC.